This T cell receptor beta chain was found in a study of cytomegalovirus exposure and HLA in healthy donors. The PCR ran on 60 Vbeta and 13 Jbeta primers. The protocol was immunoSEQ multiplex PCR, while the TCRdb copy is restricted to in-frame clones and leaves out a portion. The repertoire has a few hundred thousand clones, approximately 80% of them found once; the top ten carry approximately 2.8%. This clone has a single count. The CDR3 has 18 amino acids. J gave up 4 bases and V 3 bases, and 15 bases lay outside the gene matches. The germline V gene encodes CDR1 MDHEN and CDR2 SYDVKM. The origin of this receptor is a man aged 25 to 40 in good health and CMV-seronegative. The chain links TRBV28 to TRBJ2-1; 7 bases match TRBD1. Specimen: PBMCs. CDR3 sequence: CASSFPDRADIIYNEQFF. The CDR3 nucleotides are TGTGCCAGCAGTTTTCCTGACAGGGCGGACATCATATACAATGAGCAGTTCTTC. The full variable domain, rest sourced from reference TRBV28 and TRBJ2-1, is DVKVTQSSRYLVKRTGEKVFLECVQDMDHENMFWYRQDPGLGLRLIYFSYDVKMKEKGDIPEGYSVSREKKERFSLILESASTNQTSMYLCASSFPDRADIIYNEQFFGPGTRLTVL.